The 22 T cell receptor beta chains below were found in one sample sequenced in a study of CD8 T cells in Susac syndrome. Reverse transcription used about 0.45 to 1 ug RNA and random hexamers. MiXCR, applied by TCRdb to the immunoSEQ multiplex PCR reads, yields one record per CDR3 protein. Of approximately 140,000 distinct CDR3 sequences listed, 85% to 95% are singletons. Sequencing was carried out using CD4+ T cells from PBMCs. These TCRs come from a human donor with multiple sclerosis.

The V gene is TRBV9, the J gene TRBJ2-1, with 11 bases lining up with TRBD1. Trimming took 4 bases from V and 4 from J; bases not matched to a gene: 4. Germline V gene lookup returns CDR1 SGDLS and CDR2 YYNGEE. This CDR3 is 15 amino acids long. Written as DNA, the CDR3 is TGTGCCAGCAGCCCGGGACAGGGGGGATACAATGAGCAGTTCTTC. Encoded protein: CASSPGQGGYNEQFF.

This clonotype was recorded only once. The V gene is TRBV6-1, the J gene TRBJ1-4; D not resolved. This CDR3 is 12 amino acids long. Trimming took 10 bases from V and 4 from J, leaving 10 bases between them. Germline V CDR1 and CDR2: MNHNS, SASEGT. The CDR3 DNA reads TGTGCCACCCAGGACGTTAATGAAAAACTGTTTTTT. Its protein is CATQDVNEKLFF.

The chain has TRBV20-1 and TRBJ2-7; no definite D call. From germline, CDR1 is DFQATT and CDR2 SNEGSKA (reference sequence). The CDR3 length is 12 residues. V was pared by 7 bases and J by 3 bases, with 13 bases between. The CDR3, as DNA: TGCAGTGAAGAGAAAGGAAACTACGAGCAGTACTTC. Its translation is CSEEKGNYEQYF.

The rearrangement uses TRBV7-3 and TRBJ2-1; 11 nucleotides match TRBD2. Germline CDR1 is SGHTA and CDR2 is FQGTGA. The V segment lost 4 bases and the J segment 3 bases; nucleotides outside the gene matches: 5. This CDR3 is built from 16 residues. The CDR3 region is CASSYHGTSGYNEQFF. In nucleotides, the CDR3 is TGTGCCAGCAGCTATCACGGGACTAGCGGCTACAATGAGCAGTTCTTC.

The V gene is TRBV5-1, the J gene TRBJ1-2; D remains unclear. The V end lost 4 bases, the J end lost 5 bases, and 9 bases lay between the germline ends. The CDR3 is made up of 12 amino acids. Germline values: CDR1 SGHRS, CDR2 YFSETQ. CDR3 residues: CASSPGGYGYTF. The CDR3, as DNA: TGCGCCAGCAGCCCCGGCGGGTATGGCTACACCTTC. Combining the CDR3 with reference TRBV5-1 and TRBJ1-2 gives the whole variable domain KAGVTQTPRYLIKTRGQQVTLSCSPISGHRSVSWYQQTPGQGLQFLFEYFSETQRNKGNFPGRFSGRQFSNSRSEMNVSTLELGDSALYLCASSPGGYGYTFGSGTRLTVV.

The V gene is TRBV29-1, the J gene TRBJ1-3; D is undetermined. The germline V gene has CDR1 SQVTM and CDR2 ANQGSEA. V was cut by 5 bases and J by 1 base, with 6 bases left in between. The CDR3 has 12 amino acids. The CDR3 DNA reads TGCAGCGTTCGAGGGTCTGGAAACACCATATATTTT. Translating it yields CSVRGSGNTIYF. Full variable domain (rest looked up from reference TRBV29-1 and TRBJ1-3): SAVISQKPSRDICQRGTSLTIQCQVDSQVTMMFWYRQQPGQSLTLIATANQGSEATYESGFVIDKFPISRPNLTFSTLTVSNMSPEDSSIYLCSVRGSGNTIYFGEGSWLTVV.

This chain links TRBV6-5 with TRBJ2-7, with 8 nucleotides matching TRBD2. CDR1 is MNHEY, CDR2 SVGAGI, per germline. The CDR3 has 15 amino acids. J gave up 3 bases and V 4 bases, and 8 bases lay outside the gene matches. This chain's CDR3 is CASSSMSGGSYEQYF. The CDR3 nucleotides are TGTGCCAGCAGTTCGATGAGCGGGGGTAGCTACGAGCAGTACTTC.

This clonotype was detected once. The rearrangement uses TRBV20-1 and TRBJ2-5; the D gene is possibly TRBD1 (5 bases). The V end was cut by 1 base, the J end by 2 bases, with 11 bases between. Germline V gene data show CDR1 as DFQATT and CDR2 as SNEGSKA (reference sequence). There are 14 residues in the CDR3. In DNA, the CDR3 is TGCAGTGCTAGAGGTTCGCGACAGCAAGAGACCCAGTACTTC. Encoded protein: CSARGSRQQETQYF.

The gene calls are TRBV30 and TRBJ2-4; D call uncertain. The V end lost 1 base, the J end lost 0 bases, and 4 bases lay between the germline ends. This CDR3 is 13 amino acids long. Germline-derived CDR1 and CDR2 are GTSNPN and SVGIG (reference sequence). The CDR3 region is CAWSGVAKNIQYF. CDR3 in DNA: TGTGCCTGGAGTGGAGTAGCCAAAAACATTCAGTACTTC.

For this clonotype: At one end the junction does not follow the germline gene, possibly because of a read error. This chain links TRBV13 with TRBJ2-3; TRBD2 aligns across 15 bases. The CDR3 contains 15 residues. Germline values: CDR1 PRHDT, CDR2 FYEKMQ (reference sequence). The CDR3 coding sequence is TGTGCCAGCAGCCCACCTAGTGGACTAGCGGGAGGGCCTCATTTT. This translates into CASSPPSGLAGGPHF.

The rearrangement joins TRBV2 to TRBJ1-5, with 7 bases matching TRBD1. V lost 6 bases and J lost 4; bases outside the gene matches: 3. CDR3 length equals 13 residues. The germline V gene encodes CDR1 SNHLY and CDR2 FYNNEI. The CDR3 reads CASRGQRNQPQHF. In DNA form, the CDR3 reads TGTGCCAGCAGGGGACAGAGGAATCAGCCCCAGCATTTT.

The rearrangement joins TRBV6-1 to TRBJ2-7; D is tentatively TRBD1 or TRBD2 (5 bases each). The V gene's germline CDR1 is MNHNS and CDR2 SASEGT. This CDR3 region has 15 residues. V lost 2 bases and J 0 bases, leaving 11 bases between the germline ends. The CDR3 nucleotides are TGTGCCAGCAGTGAATCTCCAGGGAGCTCCTACGAGCAGTACTTC. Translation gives CASSESPGSSYEQYF.

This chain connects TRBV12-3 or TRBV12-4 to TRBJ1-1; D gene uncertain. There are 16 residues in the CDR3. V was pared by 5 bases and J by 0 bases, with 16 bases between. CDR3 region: CASSPSGRLMNTEAFF. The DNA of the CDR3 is TGTGCCAGCAGTCCCTCTGGGAGACTCATGAACACTGAAGCTTTCTTT.

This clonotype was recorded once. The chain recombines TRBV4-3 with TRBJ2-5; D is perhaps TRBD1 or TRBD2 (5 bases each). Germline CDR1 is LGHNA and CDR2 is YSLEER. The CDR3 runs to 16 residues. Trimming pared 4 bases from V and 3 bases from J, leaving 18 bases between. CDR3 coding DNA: TGCGCCAGCAGCCGTGAGAGGGGCTCTGGAGAAGAGACCCAGTACTTC. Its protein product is CASSRERGSGEETQYF.

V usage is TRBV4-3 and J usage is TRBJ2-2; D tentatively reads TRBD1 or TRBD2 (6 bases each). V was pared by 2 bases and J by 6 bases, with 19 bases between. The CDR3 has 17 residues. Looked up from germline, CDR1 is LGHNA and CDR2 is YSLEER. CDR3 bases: TGCGCCAGCAGCCAACCCAATGGGGGGCTAGCCGCCGGGGAGCTGTTTTTT. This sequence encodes CASSQPNGGLAAGELFF.

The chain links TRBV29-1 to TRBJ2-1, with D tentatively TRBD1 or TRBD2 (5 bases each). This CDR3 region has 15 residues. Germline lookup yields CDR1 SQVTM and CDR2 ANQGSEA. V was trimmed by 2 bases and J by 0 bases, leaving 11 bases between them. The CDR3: CSVEFWGSSYNEQFF. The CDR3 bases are TGCAGCGTTGAATTTTGGGGGAGCTCCTACAATGAGCAGTTCTTC.

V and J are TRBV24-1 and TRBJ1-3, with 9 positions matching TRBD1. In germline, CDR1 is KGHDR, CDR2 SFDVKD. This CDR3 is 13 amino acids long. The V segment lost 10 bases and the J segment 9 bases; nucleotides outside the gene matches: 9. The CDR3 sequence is CATSDRGFGTIYF. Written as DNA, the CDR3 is TGTGCCACTTCGGACAGGGGTTTCGGCACCATATATTTT.

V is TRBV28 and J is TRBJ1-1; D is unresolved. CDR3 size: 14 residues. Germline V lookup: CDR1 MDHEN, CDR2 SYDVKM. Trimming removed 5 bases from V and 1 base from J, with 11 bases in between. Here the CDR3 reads CASSPILGNTEAFF. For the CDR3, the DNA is TGTGCCAGCAGTCCCATCCTCGGGAACACTGAAGCTTTCTTT.

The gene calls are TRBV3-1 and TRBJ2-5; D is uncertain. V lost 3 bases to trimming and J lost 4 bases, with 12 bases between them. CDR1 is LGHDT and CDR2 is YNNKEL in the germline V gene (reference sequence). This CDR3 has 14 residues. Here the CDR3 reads CASSQNGYRETQYF. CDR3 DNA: TGTGCCAGCAGCCAGAACGGGTACAGAGAGACCCAGTACTTC.

Here the CDR3 DNA reads TGTGCCTGGAGTACACCTCAAGAGACCCAGTACTTC. Encoded protein: CAWSTPQETQYF. V usage is TRBV30 and J usage is TRBJ2-5; D not certain. The CDR3 has 12 residues. Trimming removed 2 bases from V and 2 bases from J, with 6 bases in between. The germline V gene has CDR1 GTSNPN and CDR2 SVGIG (reference sequence).

For the CDR3, the DNA is TGTGCCAGCAGCCGCCAAAAGCCCCTCGGCAATGAGCAGTTCTTC. Protein: CASSRQKPLGNEQFF. This rearrangement joins TRBV3-1 to TRBJ2-1, with no clear D. Per germline, CDR1 LGHDT and CDR2 YNNKEL (reference sequence). The CDR3 covers 15 residues. Trimming cost V 4 bases and J 6 bases, with 16 bases left between them.

The CDR3 here is CSAVAGSINYGYTF. The CDR3 nucleotides are TGCAGCGCCGTAGCAGGGAGTATAAACTATGGCTACACCTTC. The J gene is TRBJ1-2, the V gene TRBV29-1; D might be TRBD1 (5 bases). Germline CDR1 SQVTM, CDR2 ANQGSEA. The CDR3 length is 14 residues. With 7 bases removed from V and 2 bases from J, the gap between germline ends came to 17 bases.